These 11 T cell receptor beta chains were sequenced from one sample in a study of shared clonotypes between healthy human individuals. Assay used: immunoSEQ multiplex PCR; TCRdb lists only in-frame clones, some missing. Of about 1.5 million clones in the sample, roughly 98% were seen once. Sequenced material: naive CD4+ T cells sorted from blood. Documented subset: CD45RA+ positively selected. The source of these receptors is a man aged 25-40 years in good health.

For the CDR3, the DNA is TGTGCCAGTAGCGAAGGGGGGGGCCGTCCCCGCGAGCAGTACTTC. Translated: CASSEGGGRPREQYF. This chain uses TRBV19 with TRBJ2-7; D is perhaps TRBD2 (7 bases). The CDR3 runs to 15 residues. Germline V CDR1 and CDR2: LNHDA, SQIVND (reference sequence). The ends were cut back, 6 bases at V and 6 bases at J, with 21 bases in the middle.

This chain joins TRBV7-6 and TRBJ2-7, with D possibly called TRBD1 or TRBD2 (5 bases each). Per the germline V gene, CDR1 is SGHVS and CDR2 is FNYEAQ. The CDR3 has 14 residues. The germline V and J ends were trimmed by 5 bases and 3 bases, with 14 bases remaining between them. DNA for the CDR3: TGTGCCAGCAGCCCACACGGGGCCTTCTACGAGCAGTACTTC. Its protein product is CASSPHGAFYEQYF.

This clone has only one observation. The chain employs TRBV9 and TRBJ2-1, with 10 bases aligning to TRBD1. The CDR3 is 16 residues long. Looked up from germline, CDR1 is SGDLS and CDR2 is YYNGEE. The ends lost 2 bases at V and 6 bases at J; junction bases unmatched: 8. DNA of the CDR3: TGTGCCAGCAGCGTGGGGGCCGGGACAGGGGTCAATGAGCAGTTCTTC. This encodes CASSVGAGTGVNEQFF.

CDR3 nucleotides: TGTGCCAGCAGCTTCAGGGGGCGCGGGACCGGGGAGCTGTTTTTT. Translated, it gives CASSFRGRGTGELFF. The V and J genes are TRBV7-2 and TRBJ2-2, with TRBD1 identical over 8 bases. CDR3 length equals 15 residues. V gave up 3 bases and J gave up 5 bases; unmatched junction bases: 5. Germline-derived CDR1 and CDR2 are SGHTA and FQGNSA.

The V gene is TRBV6-5, the J gene TRBJ2-7; 8 bases align to TRBD1. CDR3 length: 16 amino acids. V trimming: 0 bases; J trimming: 2 bases; junction bases outside the gene matches: 6. CDR1 MNHEY and CDR2 SVGAGI come from the germline V gene. The CDR3 DNA sequence: TGTGCCAGCAGTTACTCTCCAGGGGGCCCCCCCTACGAGCAGTACTTC. Residues: CASSYSPGGPPYEQYF.

This chain joins TRBV9 and TRBJ2-7, with 8 bases that match TRBD2. Germline CDR1 is SGDLS and CDR2 is YYNGEE. CDR3 length equals 16 residues. V shed 0 bases and J 2 bases; nucleotides not matched to a gene: 7. In DNA, the CDR3 is TGTGCCAGCAGCGTAGCGGGCGGGAGGCCCCCCTACGAGCAGTACTTC. Protein product: CASSVAGGRPPYEQYF. Full variable domain (outside the CDR3, taken from reference TRBV9 and TRBJ2-7): DSGVTQTPKHLITATGQRVTLRCSPRSGDLSVYWYQQSLDQGLQFLIQYYNGEERAKGNILERFSAQQFPDLHSELNLSSLELGDSALYFCASSVAGGRPPYEQYFGPGTRLTVT.

The chain employs TRBV5-1 and TRBJ2-1, with TRBD2 matching over 11 bases. The germline gives CDR1 SGHRS, CDR2 YFSETQ. This CDR3 contains 16 residues. V was pared by 4 bases and J by 6 bases, with 9 bases of the junction left unmatched. CDR3 sequence: CASSLTSGEFFNEQFF. Written as DNA, the CDR3 is TGCGCCAGCAGCCTGACTAGCGGGGAGTTCTTCAATGAGCAGTTCTTC. The full variable domain, rest sourced from reference TRBV5-1 and TRBJ2-1, is KAGVTQTPRYLIKTRGQQVTLSCSPISGHRSVSWYQQTPGQGLQFLFEYFSETQRNKGNFPGRFSGRQFSNSRSEMNVSTLELGDSALYLCASSLTSGEFFNEQFFGPGTRLTVL.

Points on this clone: This sample also contains other DNA sequences that code for the same CDR3. V is TRBV6-5 and J is TRBJ2-7; 9 positions match TRBD1. There are 13 residues in the CDR3. Trimming cost V 6 bases and J 3 bases; bases outside gene matches: 3. The germline V gene encodes CDR1 MNHEY and CDR2 SVGAGI. The chain's CDR3 is CASRGTGRYEQYF. The CDR3 DNA follows: TGTGCCAGCAGGGGGACAGGGCGCTACGAGCAGTACTTC.

The chain uses TRBV6-8 and TRBJ2-1; D perhaps matches TRBD2 (6 bases). This CDR3 contains 13 residues. Germline V lookup: CDR1 MNHGY, CDR2 SAAAGT. V lost 7 bases and J lost 6, with 13 bases in between. The CDR3 coding sequence is TGTGCCAGCACAGTAGCGGAGCCCAATGAGCAGTTCTTC. Its protein is CASTVAEPNEQFF.

The CDR3 protein is CASSSLAGARTQYF. Written as DNA, the CDR3 is TGTGCCAGCAGCTCACTAGCGGGAGCGCGGACCCAGTACTTC. V and J are TRBV11-2 and TRBJ2-5; the match to TRBD2 covers 11 bases. J was trimmed by 7 bases and V by 4 bases; bases with no gene match: 5. CDR1 and CDR2 from the germline V gene are SGHAT and FQNNGV. The CDR3 contains 14 residues.

V and J are TRBV4-3 and TRBJ1-4, with a tentative D call TRBD1 (5 bases). V was shortened by 0 bases and J by 5 bases, with 13 bases between the two germline ends. This CDR3 is built from 16 residues. Germline V CDR1 and CDR2: LGHNA, YSLEER. The CDR3: CASSQDPGTVNEKLFF. CDR3 DNA sequence: TGCGCCAGCAGCCAAGACCCCGGGACTGTCAATGAAAAACTGTTTTTT.